This T cell receptor (beta chain) was found in a study of shared clonotypes between healthy human individuals. Findings and caveats of the study: Across a handful of donors, naive CD4 shared 5% to 6.5%, naive CD8 3.5% to 4%, memory CD4 less than 2.5%, memory CD8 around 0.36%.

Measured with immunoSEQ multiplex PCR; TCRdb has only the in-frame clones, and not every one. This table holds 2 million to 2.5 million clones, about 95% found once. The CDR3 is 15 amino acids. CDR1 is MNHEY, CDR2 SMNVEV, per germline (reference sequence). V shed 2 bases, J shed 9 bases, and the junction held 7 bases outside the gene matches. On this clone itself: Its antigen is not identified.

The specimen was naive CD4+ T cells sorted from blood. The subset is: CD45RA+ positively selected. The J gene is TRBJ1-6, the V gene TRBV27; TRBD1 matches 7 bases. The clonotype was recovered from a man aged 18 to 29 in good health. Here the CDR3 reads CASSLKRRDSSPLHF. The CDR3 nucleotides read TGTGCCAGCAGTTTAAAACGCAGGGACAGTTCACCCCTCCACTTT.